Sequencing of this T cell receptor beta chain was carried out in a study of blood T cell repertoires in COVID-19. Original processing methods: Reference gene primer amplification gave estimated nucleated cell counts. TCRdb keeps only in-frame clones here, not all; method: immunoSEQ multiplex PCR. V and J calls and clone size are those listed in that table; D and trimming were worked out from the DNA. The top ten clones hold 0.7% to 0.8% of a sample with around 210,000 clones, about 86% of them seen once. The CDR3 contains 15 residues. CDR1 is MDHEN, CDR2 SYDVKM, per germline. Trimming took 7 bases from V and 6 from J, leaving 18 bases between them.

V gene TRBV28 combines with J gene TRBJ2-2; perhaps TRBD2 as D (7 bases). The sample comprised peripheral blood. This sequence originates from a woman between 70 and 85 years old with acute or convalescent COVID-19. In DNA form, the CDR3 reads TGTGCCAGCACCTTTCGCGGGGGCGGCCCCGGGGAGCTGTTTTTT. It is translated as CASTFRGGGPGELFF.